A selection of T cell receptor beta chains follows, all from one sample in a study of blood T cell repertoires in COVID-19. Clones were sequenced by immunoSEQ multiplex PCR, and TCRdb holds only the in-frame ones, with some missing. Among 200,000 to 300,000 clones listed, approximately 83% were seen once. Sequenced input: peripheral blood. The receptors were sampled from a human donor in a cohort sampled during active COVID-19. Both conserved end residues are part of each CDR3. Each record gives: V gene, J gene, D gene, clone size, CDR3 protein, CDR3 DNA. A D gene is named only where the DNA matches it firmly. Size tells how often a clone was seen (once, few, many) or the class of an expanded clone, and some rows leave it out.

TRBV15	TRBJ2-1	-	-	CATSRGRTAKGEQFF	TGTGCCACCAGCAGGGGTAGGACAGCCAAGGGTGAGCAGTTCTTC
TRBV7-2	TRBJ2-1	TRBD2	-	CASTLGRESNEQFF	TGTGCCAGCACCCTGGGGCGGGAGAGTAATGAGCAGTTCTTC
TRBV27	TRBJ2-7	TRBD1	-	CASSTRQGTFDEQYF	TGTGCCAGCAGTACCCGACAGGGAACTTTCGACGAGCAGTACTTC
TRBV5-1	TRBJ2-3	TRBD2	-	CASSRGTTSTDTQYF	TGCGCCAGCAGCCGCGGGACTACCTCCACAGATACGCAGTATTTT
TRBV6-1	TRBJ2-3	TRBD2	-	CASTYGTREDTQYF	TGTGCCAGCACCTACGGGACTAGGGAAGATACGCAGTATTTT
TRBV5-4	TRBJ2-7	TRBD2	-	CASSLGISGGYEQYF	TGTGCCAGCAGCTTGGGCATTAGCGGGGGCTACGAGCAGTACTTC
TRBV19	TRBJ2-3	TRBD1	-	CASSIGRQGLDTQYF	TGTGCCAGTAGTATTGGGAGACAGGGGTTAGATACGCAGTATTTT
TRBV10-2	TRBJ2-5	-	-	CASNRQASQETQYF	TGCGCCAGCAATCGACAGGCATCCCAAGAGACCCAGTACTTC
TRBV15	TRBJ2-7	TRBD1	-	CATSRGGQGAYEQYF	TGTGCCACCAGCAGAGGGGGACAGGGGGCGTACGAGCAGTACTTC
TRBV18	TRBJ2-3	TRBD1	-	CASSPQGVFSTDTQYF	TGTGCCAGCTCACCTCAGGGGGTCTTTAGCACAGATACGCAGTATTTT
TRBV5-4	TRBJ2-7	-	-	CASSLVDTSYEQYF	TGTGCCAGCAGCTTGGTGGACACTTCCTACGAGCAGTACTTC
TRBV29-1	TRBJ2-5	TRBD2	once	CSVDSSGGAPQETQYF	TGCAGCGTTGATTCTAGCGGGGGAGCTCCCCAAGAGACCCAGTACTTC
TRBV3-1/TRBV3-2	TRBJ1-1	-	-	CASSQVRGTEAFF	TGTGCCAGCAGCCAAGTCAGGGGCACTGAAGCTTTCTTT
TRBV6-5	TRBJ2-5	-	-	CASRNPRARGETQYF	TGTGCCAGCAGAAACCCCAGGGCCCGCGGCGAGACCCAGTACTTC
TRBV24-1	TRBJ1-4	-	-	CATSDPTVEDEKLFF	TGTGCCACCAGTGACCCGACAGTAGAAGATGAAAAACTGTTTTTT
TRBV19	TRBJ2-1	-	-	CASRTPGASFNEQFF	TGTGCCAGTAGGACCCCGGGAGCTAGTTTCAATGAGCAGTTCTTC
TRBV11-3	TRBJ2-1	-	-	CASSLDRGGLLKGYNEQFF	TGTGCCAGCAGCTTAGATCGCGGCGGGCTCCTCAAAGGCTACAATGAGCAGTTCTTC
TRBV6-6	TRBJ1-5	TRBD1	-	CASSLGTGSQHF	TGTGCCAGCAGTTTAGGGACAGGATCCCAGCATTTT
TRBV27	TRBJ1-2	-	-	CASSLRGLDYGYTF	TGTGCCAGCAGTTTACGGGGGTTGGACTATGGCTACACCTTC
TRBV27	TRBJ1-4	TRBD1	-	CASSKPGQGSEKLFF	TGTGCCAGCAGTAAGCCGGGACAGGGGTCTGAAAAACTGTTTTTT
TRBV19	TRBJ2-2	TRBD2	-	CASSAMGLETGELFF	TGTGCCAGTAGTGCCATGGGACTAGAAACCGGGGAGCTGTTTTTT
TRBV4-1	TRBJ1-6	-	-	CASSQEGSSPLHF	TGCGCCAGCAGCCAAGAAGGGAGTTCACCCCTCCACTTT
TRBV7-9	TRBJ1-6	TRBD1	-	CASNQGARDSPLHF	TGTGCCAGCAACCAGGGGGCGCGTGATTCACCCCTCCACTTT
TRBV5-1	TRBJ1-1	-	-	CASSLGPPVDTEAFF	TGCGCCAGCAGCTTGGGGCCTCCAGTGGACACTGAAGCTTTCTTT
TRBV19	TRBJ1-1	-	-	CASSGTLNTEAFF	TGTGCCAGTAGTGGGACACTCAACACTGAAGCTTTCTTT
TRBV6-5	TRBJ1-2	TRBD1	-	CASSPDRSLGYTF	TGTGCCAGCAGTCCGGACAGGAGCCTTGGCTACACCTTC
TRBV11-2	TRBJ2-7	-	-	CASSLDGGWTSYEQYF	TGTGCCAGCAGCTTAGATGGGGGGTGGACTTCCTACGAGCAGTACTTC
TRBV15	TRBJ2-1	-	-	CATSRGYYNEQFF	TGTGCCACCAGCCGGGGTTACTACAATGAGCAGTTCTTC
TRBV9	TRBJ1-5	-	once	CASSAGSGGSNQPQHF	TGTGCCAGCAGCGCAGGGTCGGGGGGCAGCAATCAGCCCCAGCATTTT
TRBV15	TRBJ2-3	TRBD1	few	CATSREQGAGTDTQYF	TGTGCCACCAGCAGAGAACAGGGGGCTGGGACAGATACGCAGTATTTT
TRBV7-9	TRBJ1-4	-	-	CASTLPTRNEKLFF	TGTGCCAGCACCCTACCGACAAGAAATGAAAAACTGTTTTTT
TRBV6-5	TRBJ2-5	-	-	CASSYSGSKTQYF	TGTGCCAGCAGTTACTCGGGCTCTAAGACCCAGTACTTC
TRBV6-4	TRBJ2-3	-	-	CASSVREADTQYF	TGTGCCAGCAGCGTACGAGAAGCAGATACGCAGTATTTT
TRBV27	TRBJ1-6	-	-	CASSLLTKNSPLHF	TGTGCCAGCAGTTTATTGACAAAGAATTCACCCCTCCACTTT
TRBV28	TRBJ1-6	-	-	CASKQGDSPLHF	TGTGCCAGCAAACAGGGCGACTCACCCCTCCACTTT
TRBV10-3	TRBJ2-5	TRBD1	-	CAISLGTGQETQYF	TGTGCCATCAGTCTAGGGACAGGTCAAGAGACCCAGTACTTC
TRBV28	TRBJ1-4	TRBD1	-	CASSKTGVEEKLFF	TGTGCCAGCAGTAAGACAGGGGTAGAGGAAAAACTGTTTTTT
TRBV28	TRBJ2-2	TRBD2	-	CASSSGLAGGHADTGELFF	TGTGCCAGCAGTTCGGGACTAGCGGGAGGGCACGCGGACACCGGGGAGCTGTTTTTT
TRBV28	TRBJ2-3	-	-	CASTAPGEGTQYF	TGTGCCAGCACCGCGCCAGGGGAGGGTACGCAGTATTTT
TRBV11-2	TRBJ1-2	-	once	CASSFRGRADGYTF	TGTGCCAGCAGCTTCAGGGGCCGGGCGGATGGCTACACCTTC
TRBV6-5	TRBJ2-3	TRBD2	-	CASRRGVITDTQYF	TGTGCCAGCAGGCGGGGGGTGATCACAGATACGCAGTATTTT
TRBV11-2	TRBJ2-5	TRBD2	-	CASSLEVGLAGRETQYF	TGTGCCAGCAGCTTAGAGGTGGGCCTAGCGGGAAGGGAGACCCAGTACTTC
TRBV27	TRBJ2-5	-	-	CASSLSITGNQETQYF	TGTGCCAGCAGTTTATCGATTACCGGTAACCAAGAGACCCAGTACTTC
TRBV11-3	TRBJ1-2	-	few	CASSYSAGYGYTF	TGTGCCAGCAGCTACTCCGCAGGCTATGGCTACACCTTC
TRBV7-9	TRBJ2-2	-	-	CASSLPDGGGTGELFF	TGTGCCAGCAGCTTACCCGACGGGGGAGGCACCGGGGAGCTGTTTTTT
TRBV19	TRBJ2-5	TRBD2	-	CASSTRGGGYQETQYF	TGTGCCAGTAGTACCCGCGGGGGGGGGTACCAAGAGACCCAGTACTTC
TRBV9	TRBJ2-2	-	-	CASSVRNTGELFF	TGTGCCAGCAGCGTTAGAAACACCGGGGAGCTGTTTTTT
TRBV5-1	TRBJ1-1	TRBD1	once	CASSPGTENTEAFF	TGCGCCAGCAGCCCTGGGACAGAGAACACTGAAGCTTTCTTT
TRBV2	TRBJ1-1	-	many	CAIDGDTTEAFF	TGTGCCATTGATGGGGACACGACTGAAGCTTTCTTT
TRBV7-6	TRBJ2-1	-	-	CASSPTVGTSSYNEQFF	TGTGCCAGCAGCCCCACCGTGGGAACTAGCTCCTACAATGAGCAGTTCTTC
TRBV9	TRBJ2-3	-	-	CASSVDRGGDTQYF	TGTGCCAGCAGCGTCGATAGGGGGGGAGATACGCAGTATTTT
TRBV6-5	TRBJ2-3	-	-	CASSYRGTDTQYF	TGTGCCAGCAGTTACCGGGGGACAGATACGCAGTATTTT
TRBV18	TRBJ2-7	TRBD1	-	CASSPDRGDEQYF	TGTGCCAGCTCACCAGACAGGGGGGACGAGCAGTACTTC
TRBV5-6	TRBJ2-7	TRBD2	-	CASSSVAGGSVEQYF	TGTGCCAGCAGCTCCGTAGCGGGGGGGAGCGTCGAGCAGTACTTC